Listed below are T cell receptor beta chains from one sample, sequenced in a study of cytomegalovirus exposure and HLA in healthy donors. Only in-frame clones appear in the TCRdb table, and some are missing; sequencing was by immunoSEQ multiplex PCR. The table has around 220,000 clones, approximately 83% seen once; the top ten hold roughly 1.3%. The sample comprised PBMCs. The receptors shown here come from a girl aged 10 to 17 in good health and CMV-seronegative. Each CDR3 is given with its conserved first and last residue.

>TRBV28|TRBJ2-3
CASSHRDADTQYF
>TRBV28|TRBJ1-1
CASSRPQGGLNTEAFF
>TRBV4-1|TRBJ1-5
CASSQDPNLEPQHF
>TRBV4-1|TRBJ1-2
CASSPKQGNHGYTF
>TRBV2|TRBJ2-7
CAKSPIKNEQYF
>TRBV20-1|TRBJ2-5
CSASQQETQYF
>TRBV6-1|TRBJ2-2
CASRLGQGNTGELFF
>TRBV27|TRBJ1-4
CASSFVQGFGEKLFF
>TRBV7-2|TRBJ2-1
CASSLVNTLGTETFF
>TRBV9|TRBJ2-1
CASSVRGSYNEQFF
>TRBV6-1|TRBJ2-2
CASSALAGETGELFF
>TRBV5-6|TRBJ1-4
CASSWSDRRHEKLFF
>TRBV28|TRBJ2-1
CASFQTYEDRGSHEQFF
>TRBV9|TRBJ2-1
CASSPQGSPSLNNEQFF
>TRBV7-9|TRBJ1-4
CSSSGGQGGSEKLFF
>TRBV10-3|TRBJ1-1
CAISTSGGRDTEAFF
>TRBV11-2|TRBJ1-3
CASSYRQGRSGNTIYF
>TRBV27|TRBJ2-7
CASRGLAGGSYEQYF
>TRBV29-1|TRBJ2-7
CSVTWTSPYEQYF
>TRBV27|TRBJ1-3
CASSLTGSGNTIYF
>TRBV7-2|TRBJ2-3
CASSLAQAGGRYTTQYF
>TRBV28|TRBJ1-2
CASLVGGKTGFLYGYTF
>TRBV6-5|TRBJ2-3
CASSEAPEPPQYF
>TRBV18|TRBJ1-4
CASSPPGLDEKLFF
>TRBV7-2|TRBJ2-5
CASSFGTGGREQYF
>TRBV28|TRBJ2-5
CASSGGALGKTQYF
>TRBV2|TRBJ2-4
CASSHREVHIQYF
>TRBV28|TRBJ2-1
CASWSRLGSSYNEQFF
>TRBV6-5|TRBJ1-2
CASRSGTGAANGYTF
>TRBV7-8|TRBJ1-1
CASTWTGGLSEAFF
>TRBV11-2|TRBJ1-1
CASRPEIGPGQREAFF
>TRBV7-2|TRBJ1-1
CASSFLPVNTEAFF
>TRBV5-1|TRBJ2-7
CASSFLLGMRVREQYF
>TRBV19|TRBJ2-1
CASTRDISTNNEQFF
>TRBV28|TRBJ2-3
CASSTRQGYTDTQYF
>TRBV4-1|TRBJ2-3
CASSQARGGADTQYF
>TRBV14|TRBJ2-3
CASSLSGQGAFRDTDTQYF
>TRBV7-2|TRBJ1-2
CASSLEYREGYGYTF
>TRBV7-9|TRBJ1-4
CASSLPPIPNGATNEKLFF
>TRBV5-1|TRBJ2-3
CASSSTDTQYF